The T cell receptor (beta chain) described here comes from a study of OX40 agonist ivuxolimab in advanced cancers. Sequenced by immunoSEQ multiplex PCR; TCRdb stores in-frame clones only, minus some. The data contain tens of thousands of clones, 92% of them singletons. CDR3 length: 15 amino acids. CDR1 is SGHVS and CDR2 is FQNEAQ in the germline V gene. Between the trimmed V and J ends, which lost 1 base and 0 bases, there was a span of 10 bases. Comment on this clone: Its cognate antigen is unknown.

The study, taken as a whole, reports: CD4+ and CD8+ blood T cells expanded clonally by week 6 at 0.1 to 3.0 mg/kg.

Sequences were derived from CD4+ or CD8+ T cells sorted from blood, sampled in a trial of the OX40 agonist ivuxolimab. The genes are TRBV7-8 and TRBJ2-7; D unclear. This sequence was found in an adult with an advanced solid tumor such as melanoma, head and neck, liver or kidney cancer. This chain's CDR3 is CASSLVVSSSYEQYF. Written as DNA, the CDR3 is TGTGCCAGCAGCTTAGTTGTCTCTAGCTCCTACGAGCAGTACTTC.